This TCR beta chain was profiled in a study of blood T cell repertoires in COVID-19. Looking at the study overall: The origin of the acute and convalescent COVID-19 samples was the United States, Italy and Spain. T cells, B-cell-depleted T cells, or PBMCs provided the cDNA or gDNA that served as material.

Study processing details: Reference gene primers were amplified, and this amplification served to estimate nucleated cell counts. The method was immunoSEQ multiplex PCR; TCRdb's version includes in-frame clones alone and lacks a portion of them. Clonal size and the V and J genes are those of that table, whereas D and trimming came from the DNA. The sample gives roughly 25,000 clones, around 75% of which show up once; roughly three fifths is in the top ten. Germline CDR1 is LNHDA and CDR2 is SQIVND (reference sequence). This CDR3 region has 14 residues. Trimming removed 5 bases from V and 1 base from J, with 9 bases in between.

V gene TRBV19 combines with J gene TRBJ1-5; maybe TRBD1 (5 bases). The specimen sequenced was peripheral blood. The receptor's source is a woman over 75 with acute or convalescent COVID-19. The CDR3 region has the DNA TGTGCCAGTAGTTCAGGGCCCAGCAATCAGCCCCAGCATTTT. This encodes CASSSGPSNQPQHF.